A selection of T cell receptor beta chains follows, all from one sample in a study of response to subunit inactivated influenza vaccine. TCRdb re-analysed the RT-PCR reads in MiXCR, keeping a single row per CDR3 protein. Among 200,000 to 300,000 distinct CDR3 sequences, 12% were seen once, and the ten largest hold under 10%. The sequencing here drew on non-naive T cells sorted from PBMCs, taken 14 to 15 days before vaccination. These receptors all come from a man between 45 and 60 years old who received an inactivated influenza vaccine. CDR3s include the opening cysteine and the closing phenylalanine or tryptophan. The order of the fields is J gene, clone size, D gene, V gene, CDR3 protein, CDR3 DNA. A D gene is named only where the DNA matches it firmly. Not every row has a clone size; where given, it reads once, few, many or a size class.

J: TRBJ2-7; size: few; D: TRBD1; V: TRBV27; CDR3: CASRRDRDYEQYF; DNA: TGTGCCAGCAGACGGGACAGAGACTACGAGCAGTACTTC
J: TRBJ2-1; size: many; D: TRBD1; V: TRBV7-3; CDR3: CASSSSTGGVEQFF; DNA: TGTGCCAGCAGCTCTTCGACAGGGGGCGTGGAGCAGTTCTTC
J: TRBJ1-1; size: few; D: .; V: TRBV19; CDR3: CASSIGQRTNTEAFF; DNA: TGTGCCAGTAGTATCGGACAGAGGACAAACACTGAAGCTTTCTTT
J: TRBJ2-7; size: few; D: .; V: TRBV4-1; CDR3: CASSQDFTQVRAQDEQYF; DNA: TGCGCCAGCAGCCAAGATTTTACGCAGGTACGGGCCCAGGACGAGCAGTACTTC
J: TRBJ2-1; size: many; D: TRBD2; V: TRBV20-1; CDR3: CSASSGRAWNEQFF; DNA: TGCAGTGCTTCTAGCGGGAGGGCCTGGAATGAGCAGTTCTTC
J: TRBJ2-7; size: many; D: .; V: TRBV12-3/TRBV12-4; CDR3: CASSSRSEQYF; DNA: TGTGCCAGCAGTTCCAGGAGCGAGCAGTACTTC
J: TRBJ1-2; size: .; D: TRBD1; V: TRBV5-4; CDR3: CASSSVSGTGDLGYTF; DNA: TGTGCCAGCAGCTCGGTGTCCGGGACAGGAGACTTAGGTTACACCTTC
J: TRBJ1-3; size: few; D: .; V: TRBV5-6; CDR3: CASSLDRALSRNTIYF; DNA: TGTGCCAGCAGCTTGGATCGGGCACTTAGCCGAAACACCATATATTTT
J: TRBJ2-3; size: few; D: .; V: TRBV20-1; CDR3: CSASGAAISTDTQYF; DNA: TGCAGTGCTAGCGGGGCAGCGATTAGCACAGATACGCAGTATTTT
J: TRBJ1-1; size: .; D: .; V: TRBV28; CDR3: CASSPVRGRRTEAFF; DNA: TGTGCCAGCAGTCCAGTGAGGGGGAGAAGGACTGAAGCTTTCTTT
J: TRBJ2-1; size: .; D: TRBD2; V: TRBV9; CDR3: CASSVDTSGYNEQFF; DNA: TGTGCCAGCAGCGTAGATACTAGCGGCTACAATGAGCAGTTCTTC
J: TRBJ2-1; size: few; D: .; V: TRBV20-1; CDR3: CSAPAMGNEQFF; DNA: TGCAGTGCTCCCGCTATGGGGAATGAGCAGTTCTTC